This T cell receptor (beta chain) was obtained from a study of T cell changes during pregnancy in multiple sclerosis (dated by TCRdb to between 2019 and 2020). About the investigation overall: In women with multiple sclerosis, the researchers looked at how the T cell repertoire shifted as pregnancy progressed.

A note on this clone: Its antigen has not been determined. One junction end does not reproduce the germline sequence, and a read error may be involved.

From the cysteine up to the phenylalanine, the CDR3 has a length of 14 residues. The CDR3 DNA has 42 bases and is translated from base 1. CDR1 is given as MNHNS and CDR2 as SASEGT, both from the germline V gene. To prepare the library, the immunoSEQ multiplex PCR assay was applied. In TCRdb, the immuneACCESS table is reduced to in-frame sequences with V and J assigned. These tables do not hold every clone; where another copy was compared, an unresolved V gene accounts for under half, and the others remain unexplained. In this sample the table shows roughly 48,000 clones, approximately 85% of which occur a single time. Jointly, the top ten make up around 1.2% of the sample.

The sample here was CD4+ T cells from peripheral blood mononuclear cells, taken in the second trimester of pregnancy. The receptor's source is a female donor with multiple sclerosis, enrolled in a pregnancy study. The rearrangement combines TRBV6-1 with TRBJ1-1, and possibly TRBD1, on 6 matching bases. The CDR3 here reads CASSAQGKNTEALF. The DNA is as follows: TGTGCCAGCAGTGCGCAGGGGAAGAACACTGAAGCTCTCTTT.